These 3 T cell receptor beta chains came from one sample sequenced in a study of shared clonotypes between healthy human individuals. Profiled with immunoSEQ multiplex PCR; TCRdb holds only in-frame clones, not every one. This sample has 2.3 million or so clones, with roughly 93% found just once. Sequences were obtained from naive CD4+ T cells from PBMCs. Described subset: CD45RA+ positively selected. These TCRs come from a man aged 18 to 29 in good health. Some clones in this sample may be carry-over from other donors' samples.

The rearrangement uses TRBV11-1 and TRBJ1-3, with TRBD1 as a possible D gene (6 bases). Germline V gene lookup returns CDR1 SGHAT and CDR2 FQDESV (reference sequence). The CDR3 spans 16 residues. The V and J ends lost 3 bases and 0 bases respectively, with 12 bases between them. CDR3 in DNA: TGTGCCAGCAGCTTGGGACATCCACGCTCTGGAAACACCATATATTTT. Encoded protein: CASSLGHPRSGNTIYF.

CDR3 nucleotides: TGTGCCAGCAGTGAATGGACAGGGGCAGATACGCAGTATTTT. Its translation is CASSEWTGADTQYF. The J gene is TRBJ2-3, the V gene TRBV25-1; 9 positions agree with TRBD1. The length of the CDR3 is 14 residues. With V trimmed by 1 base and J by 4 bases, 0 bases remained unmatched. Germline V gene data show CDR1 as MGHDK and CDR2 as SYGVNS.

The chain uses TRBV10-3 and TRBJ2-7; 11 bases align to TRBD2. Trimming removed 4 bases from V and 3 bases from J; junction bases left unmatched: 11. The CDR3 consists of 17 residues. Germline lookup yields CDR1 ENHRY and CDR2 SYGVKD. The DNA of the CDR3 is TGTGCCATCAGTGTGAGACAGCTTAGCGGGGGGGTCTACGAGCAGTACTTC. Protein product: CAISVRQLSGGVYEQYF.